A selection of T cell receptor beta chains follows, all from one sample in a study of shared clonotypes between healthy human individuals. Data came from immunoSEQ multiplex PCR; TCRdb stores just in-frame clones and leaves some out. Here the sample spans 850,000 to 1,100,000 clones, 70% to 85% being singletons. Sequencing was done on a sample of memory CD4+ T cells from PBMCs. These receptors originate from a man in his late teens or twenties in good health. Some clones in this sample may be carry-over from other donors' samples. Each CDR3 is given with its conserved first and last residue. The D gene is left open where the match is weak. Expanded clones get a size class; other rows say once, few or many, or leave the size out.

d_call	cdr3_length	v_call	clone_size	j_call	cdr3_aa	cdr3_nt
TRBD1	17	TRBV19	NA	TRBJ1-4	CASSISRPTGLGEKLFF	TGTGCCAGTAGTATCTCCCGTCCGACAGGGCTGGGTGAAAAACTGTTTTTT
NA	15	TRBV4-2	many	TRBJ2-3	CASQAGVGGSYTQYF	TGTGCCAGCCAGGCGGGAGTAGGGGGATCATATACGCAGTATTTT
NA	13	TRBV7-2	once	TRBJ1-5	CASSPGRNQPQHF	TGTGCCAGCAGCCCGGGACGGAATCAGCCCCAGCATTTT
NA	14	TRBV25-1	NA	TRBJ1-1	CASSDWQVNTEAFF	TGTGCCAGCAGTGACTGGCAGGTGAACACTGAAGCTTTCTTT
NA	12	TRBV10-3	NA	TRBJ1-5	CAISVDNQPQHF	TGTGCCATCAGTGTAGACAATCAGCCCCAGCATTTT
NA	13	TRBV28	many	TRBJ1-4	CASREQGGEKLFF	TGTGCCAGCAGGGAACAGGGTGGGGAAAAACTGTTTTTT
TRBD1	14	TRBV28	once	TRBJ1-3	CASSRTGVGNTIYF	TGTGCCAGCAGCCGGACAGGGGTTGGAAACACCATATATTTT
NA	14	TRBV6-1	many	TRBJ2-7	CATREWGAQNEQYF	TGTGCCACCCGGGAATGGGGTGCCCAGAACGAGCAGTACTTC
TRBD1	17	TRBV7-2	NA	TRBJ1-5	CASSRPVTGVTGQPQHF	TGTGCCAGCAGCCGTCCGGTCACAGGGGTAACTGGACAGCCCCAGCATTTT
NA	19	TRBV5-1	once	TRBJ2-6	CASSSDSSVTTRGANVLTF	TGCGCCAGCAGCTCTGACAGCTCGGTCACCACTCGAGGGGCCAACGTCCTGACTTTC
TRBD2	16	TRBV6-1	few	TRBJ2-1	CASSESGLAGENEQFF	TGTGCCAGCAGTGAATCGGGACTAGCGGGTGAAAATGAGCAGTTCTTC
NA	17	TRBV7-2	NA	TRBJ1-1	CASSLASTGPMNTEAFF	TGTGCCAGCAGCTTAGCTAGCACGGGACCCATGAACACTGAAGCTTTCTTT
NA	14	TRBV11-2	NA	TRBJ1-5	CASSLSFSNQPQHF	TGTGCCAGCAGCTTATCTTTTAGCAATCAGCCCCAGCATTTT
TRBD2	16	TRBV6-1	many	TRBJ2-1	CASSEGLGEGYNEQFF	TGTGCCAGCAGTGAAGGATTGGGGGAGGGCTACAATGAGCAGTTCTTC
TRBD2	15	TRBV28	NA	TRBJ2-7	CASRPASGIDYEQYF	TGTGCCAGCAGGCCGGCTAGCGGGATTGACTACGAGCAGTACTTC
TRBD2	17	TRBV7-9	once	TRBJ2-2	CASSPRRAGGGSGELFF	TGTGCCAGCAGCCCCCGGAGGGCGGGAGGCGGATCCGGGGAGCTGTTTTTT
NA	18	TRBV28	NA	TRBJ2-6	CASSLRAAILSGANVLTF	TGTGCCAGCAGTTTACGGGCAGCGATCCTCTCTGGGGCCAACGTCCTGACTTTC
NA	13	TRBV11-2	NA	TRBJ2-2	CASSLAGTGELFF	TGTGCCAGCAGCTTAGCGGGCACCGGGGAGCTGTTTTTT
NA	15	TRBV27	NA	TRBJ1-3	CASSLYTGGGNTIYF	TGTGCCAGCAGTTTATATACAGGTGGAGGAAACACCATATATTTT
NA	10	TRBV28	NA	TRBJ2-7	CASGSYEQYF	TGTGCCAGCGGCTCCTACGAGCAGTACTTC
NA	16	TRBV6-6	NA	TRBJ2-2	CASSRQVAANTGELFF	TGTGCCAGCAGTAGACAGGTTGCCGCGAACACCGGGGAGCTGTTTTTT
TRBD1	15	TRBV5-1	NA	TRBJ1-4	CASSKNRGQGEKLFF	TGCGCCAGCAGCAAAAACAGGGGGCAAGGGGAAAAACTGTTTTTT
NA	15	TRBV7-9	once	TRBJ2-1	CASSYWDGNDNEQFF	TGTGCCAGCAGCTATTGGGACGGGAATGACAATGAGCAGTTCTTC
NA	14	TRBV2	NA	TRBJ1-5	CASSYRQGNQPQHF	TGTGCCAGCAGTTACAGACAGGGCAATCAGCCCCAGCATTTT
NA	13	TRBV30	NA	TRBJ1-2	CAWRGKGLRGYTF	TGTGCCTGGAGGGGGAAAGGGTTGCGAGGCTACACCTTC
NA	12	TRBV6-1	NA	TRBJ2-7	CASSDQRSEQYF	TGTGCCAGCAGTGACCAGCGTTCCGAGCAGTACTTC
NA	19	TRBV4-1	NA	TRBJ2-7	CASSQLAGSSDAPFYEQYF	TGCGCCAGCAGCCAACTAGCCGGGTCGTCCGATGCCCCGTTCTACGAGCAGTACTTC
NA	12	TRBV28	NA	TRBJ2-3	CASSPPARDLYF	TGTGCCAGCAGTCCCCCAGCCCGGGATCTGTATTTT
TRBD2	16	TRBV2	NA	TRBJ2-3	CASERQAGVAADTQYF	TGTGCCAGTGAGAGGCAAGCGGGAGTAGCGGCAGATACGCAGTATTTT
TRBD2	19	TRBV28	NA	TRBJ2-6	CASSEEGRVPLSGANVLTF	TGTGCCAGCAGTGAGGAGGGGAGGGTTCCGTTATCTGGGGCCAACGTCCTGACTTTC
NA	14	TRBV11-2	once	TRBJ2-7	CASSSIGGGQGQYF	TGTGCCAGCAGCTCCATCGGGGGAGGCCAGGGGCAGTACTTC
NA	14	TRBV5-1	NA	TRBJ2-5	CASSLNPEQETQYF	TGCGCCAGCAGCTTAAACCCGGAACAAGAGACCCAGTACTTC
TRBD1	15	TRBV5-4	NA	TRBJ1-6	CASRQTGTEVSPLHF	TGTGCCAGCAGGCAGACCGGGACAGAGGTCTCACCCCTCCACTTT
NA	14	TRBV18	NA	TRBJ1-3	CASSPPGQINTIYF	TGTGCCAGCTCACCACCGGGCCAAATAAACACCATATATTTT
TRBD2	16	TRBV27	NA	TRBJ2-7	CASSMSRGRVYNEQYF	TGTGCCAGCAGTATGAGCCGCGGGAGGGTTTACAACGAGCAGTACTTC
NA	14	TRBV5-1	NA	TRBJ1-6	CASSFGTGGSPLHF	TGCGCCAGCAGCTTTGGGACGGGAGGTTCACCCCTCCACTTT
NA	16	TRBV4-2	NA	TRBJ2-7	CASSQDPRGVYHEQYF	TGTGCCAGCAGCCAAGATCCGCGAGGAGTGTATCACGAGCAGTACTTC
TRBD2	12	TRBV29-1	few	TRBJ2-5	CSVVSGGETQYF	TGCAGCGTTGTTTCGGGGGGAGAGACCCAGTACTTC
TRBD1	17	TRBV30	NA	TRBJ2-1	CAWSVGWTGPSYNEQFF	TGTGCCTGGAGTGTAGGGTGGACAGGGCCATCCTACAATGAGCAGTTCTTC
NA	15	TRBV18	few	TRBJ2-2	CASSPLALNTGELFF	TGTGCCAGCTCACCTTTAGCCCTGAACACCGGGGAGCTGTTTTTT
NA	12	TRBV28	few	TRBJ2-3	CASSEEKGTQYF	TGTGCCAGCAGCGAGGAAAAGGGAACGCAGTATTTT
NA	15	TRBV5-1	NA	TRBJ2-2	CASSLSPGWTGELFF	TGCGCCAGCAGCTTATCCCCAGGGTGGACCGGGGAGCTGTTTTTT
NA	15	TRBV28	NA	TRBJ1-5	CASSLPGGVNQPQHF	TGTGCCAGCAGTTTGCCGGGCGGGGTTAATCAGCCCCAGCATTTT